This is a list of T cell receptor beta chains from one sample in a study of a mutant IDH1 vaccine in newly diagnosed glioma. The table came from immunoSEQ multiplex PCR; TCRdb's copy has only in-frame clones and leaves some out. The data show 60,000 to 75,000 clones, about 86% seen once. This specimen was peripheral blood mononuclear cells (PBMCs), taken from a glioma patient treated with radiotherapy, temozolomide or both. These receptors were obtained from a woman aged 18-35 years with glioma. Some clones in this sample may be carry-over from other donors' samples. CDR3s include the opening cysteine and the closing phenylalanine or tryptophan. D genes are given only for firm matches.

>TRBV6-1|TRBD1
CASSEGQGAAYEQYF
>TRBV11-2|.
CASSSQQGTNEKLFF
>TRBV6-4|.
CASSDSPSVGELFF
>TRBV7-6|.
CASSLVRGETQYF
>TRBV20-1|.
CSADRRGEQYF
>TRBV5-1|.
CASSLVMGRPYEQYF
>TRBV5-6|TRBD2
CASSAWGSGVTDTQYF
>TRBV9|.
CASSVGVVNTEAFF
>TRBV5-6|.
CASSLGQQPQHF
>TRBV7-8|.
CASSPPPLENTIYF
>TRBV11-2|.
CASSLVRTDTQYF
>TRBV7-6|TRBD2
CASSLLAGLSSYEQYF
>TRBV11-3|.
CASSLGGVLNMNTEAFF
>TRBV6-6|TRBD1
CASSKWTGGNEQFF
>TRBV4-1|TRBD1
CASSQLQGVYGYTF
>TRBV7-9|.
CASSPPRGEKLFF
>TRBV11-2|TRBD1
CASSKAPGQGYQPQHF
>TRBV27|.
CASSLSGDNEQFF
>TRBV5-6|.
CASSSTGYEFSYTF
>TRBV9|.
CASSVGQTYEQYF
>TRBV7-2|TRBD2
CASSKWTSGYNEQFF
>TRBV6-1|.
CASSDNGRGAFF
>TRBV29-1|.
CSVEPSGTQYF
>TRBV14|.
CASSQASPDYEQYF
>TRBV5-6|TRBD2
CASRDPWTSKETQYF
>TRBV2|.
CASSEALGRLNTEAFF
>TRBV13|TRBD1
CAGSLSTGERSEAFF
>TRBV6-6|.
CASSQLGSSYNEQFF
>TRBV7-8|.
CASSSQTVNTEAFF
>TRBV5-6|.
CASSLGAGYSYEQYF
>TRBV7-9|.
CASSLQQTLSELFF
>TRBV29-1|.
CSVEPGDSYEQYF
>TRBV29-1|TRBD1
CSVRTGNQPQHF
>TRBV19|.
CASSILVPGDSNQPQHF
>TRBV5-1|TRBD2
CASSHRLAGPLYNEQFF
>TRBV30|.
CAWSVLGTEAFF
>TRBV10-3|.
CASGNRDGYTF
>TRBV10-1|TRBD1
CASSARDRAGNTEAFF
>TRBV11-2|.
CASRPYSGNTIYF
>TRBV19|TRBD2
CASRPSGLGKSYEQYF
>TRBV5-1|.
CASSRLVNTGELFF
>TRBV19|TRBD1
CASRGQGLRGQYF
>TRBV27|TRBD1
CASSRTGVNSPLHF
>TRBV29-1|.
CSVGERGVLGTEAFF
>TRBV5-1|.
CASSLDRVGGNQPQHF
>TRBV29-1|.
CSVDSGSTDTQYF
>TRBV5-6|.
CASSGRVGSYEQYF
>TRBV9|TRBD2
CASGAGGPGQYF
>TRBV7-9|TRBD1
CASSPPTGPKRTEAFF
>TRBV6-6|.
CASSGRGLQSSYEQYF
>TRBV9|TRBD1
CASSAKGDRNEKLFF
>TRBV27|TRBD1
CASSFRGTGNTEAFF
>TRBV21-1|.
CASSTGQGRNGYTF
>TRBV30|.
CAWNRVGELFF
>TRBV5-1|.
CASSLGAYEQYF